This T cell receptor (beta chain) comes out of a study of shared clonotypes between healthy human individuals. The repertoire was sequenced with immunoSEQ multiplex PCR; TCRdb's copy has only in-frame clones and lacks some. The data show under 2,500,000 clones, approximately 94% seen once. Comments on this clone: The same CDR3 arises from other DNA sequences in this sample as well.

Germline V gene data show CDR1 as SGHRS and CDR2 as YFSETQ. The CDR3 is 14 residues long. V was cut by 1 base and J by 0 bases, with 4 bases left in between. What was sequenced was naive CD4+ T cells sorted from blood. The subset: CD45RA+ positively selected. This chain links TRBV5-1 with TRBJ2-2; D unclear. The sequence came from a man aged 18 to 30 in good health. CDR3 nucleotide sequence: TGCGCCAGCAGCTTGACCGCGAACACCGGGGAGCTGTTTTTT. This translates into CASSLTANTGELFF. The whole variable domain, remainder taken from reference TRBV5-1 and TRBJ2-2, is KAGVTQTPRYLIKTRGQQVTLSCSPISGHRSVSWYQQTPGQGLQFLFEYFSETQRNKGNFPGRFSGRQFSNSRSEMNVSTLELGDSALYLCASSLTANTGELFFGEGSRLTVL.